One and the same sample provided the 28 T cell receptor beta chains below, sequenced in a study of OX40 agonist ivuxolimab in advanced cancers. Repertoires were generated with immunoSEQ multiplex PCR, while TCRdb's copy carries only in-frame clones and drops some. Here the sample spans some 35,000 clones, less than 85% being singletons. The specimen was CD4+ or CD8+ T cells sorted from blood, collected in a trial of the OX40 agonist ivuxolimab. Every receptor here comes from an adult with an advanced solid tumor such as melanoma, head and neck, liver or kidney cancer.

This clone appeared a single time. The chain carries TRBV10-2 and TRBJ2-1, with TRBD2 matching 11 bases. CDR3 length equals 14 residues. The germline V gene has CDR1 WSHSY and CDR2 SAAADI. J was trimmed by 4 bases and V by 10 bases; bases with no gene match: 6. As DNA, the CDR3 is TGCGCCACTCTTAGCGGGGGGGCGTACAATGAGCAGTTCTTC. Residues: CATLSGGAYNEQFF.

The V call is TRBV6-5, the J call TRBJ1-2, with D unresolved. Trimming cost V 5 bases and J 8 bases, with 12 bases left between them. There are 12 residues in the CDR3. The V gene's germline CDR1 is MNHEY and CDR2 SVGAGI. The CDR3 DNA reads as TGTGCCAGCAGTCCCGTGGGAGGGGGCTACACCTTC. Its translation: CASSPVGGGYTF.

CDR3 sequence reads: CAISERQNNYGYTF. The CDR3, as DNA: TGTGCCATCAGTGAAAGACAGAACAACTATGGCTACACCTTC. The gene calls are TRBV10-3 and TRBJ1-2, with TRBD1 as a possible D gene (5 bases). Trimming pared 3 bases from V and 2 bases from J, leaving 10 bases between. CDR1 ENHRY and CDR2 SYGVKD come from the germline V gene. The CDR3 extends over 14 amino acids.

The chain links TRBV7-9 to TRBJ2-7; 7 bases map to TRBD1. The germline CDR1 and CDR2 sequences are SEHNR and FQNEAQ (reference sequence). Trimming removed 1 base from V and 7 bases from J; junction bases left unmatched: 7. The CDR3 length is 14 residues. CDR3: CASSLDRGEGEQYF. The CDR3 coding sequence is TGTGCCAGCAGCTTAGACAGGGGAGAGGGAGAGCAGTACTTC.

The chain carries TRBV30 and TRBJ2-3, with D tentatively TRBD1 (5 bases). Between the trimmed V and J ends, which lost 2 bases and 9 bases, there was a span of 12 bases. Germline CDR1 and CDR2: GTSNPN and SVGIG (reference sequence). The CDR3 loop spans 12 amino acids. DNA for the CDR3: TGTGCCTGGAGTCTGGGGCCAGGAACGCAGTATTTT. Translation: CAWSLGPGTQYF.

The chain uses TRBV30 and TRBJ1-3; D is unresolved. Trimming took 4 bases from V and 0 from J, leaving 4 bases between them. Germline V gene lookup returns CDR1 GTSNPN and CDR2 SVGIG (reference sequence). The CDR3 spans 12 residues. The CDR3 here is CAWTSSGNTIYF. The CDR3 DNA reads as TGTGCCTGGACCAGCTCTGGAAACACCATATATTTT.

Only a few counts were recorded for this clone. This chain connects TRBV10-3 to TRBJ2-3; D remains ambiguous. The V gene lost 6 bases and the J gene lost 2 bases, with 9 bases spanning the gap. The CDR3 runs to 13 residues. The germline CDR1 and CDR2 sequences are ENHRY and SYGVKD. CDR3: CAIRGDNTDTQYF. CDR3 nucleotides: TGTGCCATCAGGGGCGACAACACAGATACGCAGTATTTT.

The chain combines TRBV27 with TRBJ2-7, with 7 bases that match TRBD2. The CDR3 is 15 residues long. The junction had 13 bases not matched to a gene; V was cut back by 6 bases and J by 5 bases. Per the germline V gene, CDR1 is MNHEY and CDR2 is SMNVEV (reference sequence). The CDR3 reads CASRTGRLGGDEQYF. In nucleotides, the CDR3 is TGTGCCAGCAGGACCGGGAGGCTTGGGGGAGACGAGCAGTACTTC.

This rearrangement joins TRBV5-1 to TRBJ1-1, with D perhaps TRBD1 (5 bases). Germline CDR1 and CDR2: SGHRS and YFSETQ. This CDR3 has 14 amino acids. V lost 0 bases, J lost 4 bases, and 10 bases lay in between. The CDR3 DNA reads TGCGCCAGCAGCTTGGGCGGGACCTCCACTGAAGCTTTCTTT. Translation: CASSLGGTSTEAFF.

The chain is built from TRBV19 and TRBJ2-1, with 7 bases matching TRBD2. Germline CDR1 and CDR2: LNHDA and SQIVND (reference sequence). The CDR3 spans 14 residues. V gave up 3 bases and J gave up 6 bases; unmatched junction bases: 5. This CDR3 is CASSMSGAFNEQFF. Here the CDR3 DNA reads TGTGCCAGTAGTATGAGCGGGGCCTTCAATGAGCAGTTCTTC.

The chain links TRBV28 to TRBJ1-1, with 8 bases identical to TRBD1. CDR1 is MDHEN and CDR2 is SYDVKM in the germline V gene. The CDR3 spans 18 residues. V lost 1 base to trimming and J lost 1 base; unmatched junction nucleotides: 11. The CDR3: CASSLLAGGAQKNTEAFF. CDR3 nucleotide sequence: TGTGCCAGCAGTTTATTAGCAGGGGGCGCCCAAAAGAACACTGAAGCTTTCTTT.

The rearrangement joins TRBV7-6 to TRBJ2-5; 12 bases map to TRBD2. The CDR3 totals 16 residues. J lost 2 bases, V lost 5 bases, and 6 bases had no gene match. Germline CDR1 reads SGHVS; CDR2 reads FNYEAQ. The CDR3 DNA is TGTGCCAGCAGCCCACTAGCGGGGGGTCCTCAAGAGACCCAGTACTTC. Translating gives CASSPLAGGPQETQYF.

V is TRBV30 and J is TRBJ2-7; 8 nucleotides align to TRBD1. The germline V gene encodes CDR1 GTSNPN and CDR2 SVGIG (reference sequence). This CDR3 has 15 residues. V trimming: 3 bases; J trimming: 3 bases; junction bases outside the gene matches: 10. In DNA form, the CDR3 reads TGTGCCTGGAGCCTTCCTGACAGGGGAATCTACGAGCAGTACTTC. Residues: CAWSLPDRGIYEQYF.

The rearrangement links TRBV30 to TRBJ1-1; D ambiguous. This CDR3 comprises 14 residues. The germline gives CDR1 GTSNPN, CDR2 SVGIG (reference sequence). V lost 1 base and J 1 base, leaving 10 bases between the germline ends. The CDR3 region is CAWSGYSPNTEAFF. As DNA, the CDR3 is TGTGCCTGGAGTGGGTACAGCCCGAACACTGAAGCTTTCTTT.

Remarks on this clone: Its ends do not fully match the called genes, so a read error is possible. V gene TRBV11-2 combines with J gene TRBJ2-5, with D possibly matching TRBD1 (6 bases). CDR1 is SGHAT and CDR2 is FQNNGV in the germline V gene. The CDR3 covers 16 residues. The CDR3 nucleotides are TGTGCCAGCAGCCCCATTACAGGGCTTACCCAAGGGACCCAGTACTTC. Residues: CASSPITGLTQGTQYF.

The chain is built from TRBV5-3 and TRBJ1-2; 9 bases line up with TRBD1. TRBV5-3 qualifies as an ORF whose function is uncertain. The length of the CDR3 is 22 residues. V gave up 1 base and J gave up 3 bases; unmatched junction bases: 25. Here the CDR3 reads CARSLHVIAEKKTGGPDYGYTF. For the CDR3, the DNA is TGTGCCAGAAGCTTGCATGTAATCGCAGAAAAAAAAACAGGGGGCCCCGACTATGGCTACACCTTC.

This clone showed up just a few times. This chain uses TRBV6-6 with TRBJ1-5, with D hard to call. CDR1 MNHNY and CDR2 SVGAGI come from the germline V gene (reference sequence). Trimming took off 7 bases at V and 0 bases at J, with 7 bases between the two ends. This CDR3 contains 13 residues. The CDR3 nucleotides read TGTGCCAGCACGGAAAATAGCAATCAGCCCCAGCATTTT. Translation gives CASTENSNQPQHF.

The chain recombines TRBV10-2 with TRBJ2-2, with 7 bases identical to TRBD1. Germline CDR1 WSHSY, CDR2 SAAADI. The junction had 3 bases not matched to a gene; V was cut back by 4 bases and J by 4 bases. This CDR3 region has 14 residues. The CDR3 protein is CASSVGQITGELFF. The DNA for the CDR3 is TGCGCCAGCAGTGTGGGACAGATCACCGGGGAGCTGTTTTTT.

The chain carries TRBV5-5 and TRBJ1-6, with D possibly being TRBD1 (6 bases). Germline values: CDR1 SGHKS, CDR2 YYEKEE (reference sequence). CDR3 length equals 16 residues. V was trimmed by 3 bases and J by 3 bases, leaving 13 bases between them. The DNA for the CDR3 is TGTGCCAGCAGCTGGGGGCCCGAAGTCTATAATTCACCCCTCCACTTT. Its translation is CASSWGPEVYNSPLHF. Combining the CDR3 with reference TRBV5-5 and TRBJ1-6 gives the whole variable domain DAGVTQSPTHLIKTRGQQVTLRCSPISGHKSVSWYQQVLGQGPQFIFQYYEKEERGRGNFPDRFSARQFPNYSSELNVNALLLGDSALYLCASSWGPEVYNSPLHFGNGTRLTVT.

The chain joins TRBV11-2 to TRBJ1-4; 9 bases align to TRBD1. Germline loops: CDR1 SGHAT, CDR2 FQNNGV. CDR3 size: 14 residues. With 4 bases clipped from V and 8 bases from J, the junction kept 5 bases outside the gene matches. The CDR3 bases are TGTGCCAGCAGCTCGGACAGGGGTGAAGAAAAACTGTTTTTT. As protein: CASSSDRGEEKLFF. Full variable domain (outside the CDR3, taken from reference TRBV11-2 and TRBJ1-4): EAGVAQSPRYKIIEKRQSVAFWCNPISGHATLYWYQQILGQGPKLLIQFQNNGVVDDSQLPKDRFSAERLKGVDSTLKIQPAKLEDSAVYLCASSSDRGEEKLFFGSGTQLSVL.

This clone was seen only a few times. CDR3 region: CASTIGSGNTGELFF. CDR3 nucleotides: TGTGCCAGCACCATTGGGTCAGGGAACACCGGGGAGCTGTTTTTT. The genes are TRBV7-9 and TRBJ2-2; D is unclear. The CDR3 is 15 amino acids. V shed 7 bases and J shed 1 base, with 13 bases lying between them. The germline V gene encodes CDR1 SEHNR and CDR2 FQNEAQ (reference sequence).

In its sample, this clone was seen once. The rearrangement joins TRBV21-1 to TRBJ2-4; TRBD2 was called by the table and not checked on the DNA. TRBV21-1 is a pseudogene. The CDR3 is made up of 16 amino acids. The CDR3 DNA reads TGTGCCAGCAGCAAAGTCCTAGCGGTAGCCAAAAACATTCAGTACTTC. Its translation: CASSKVLAVAKNIQYF.

The V and J genes are TRBV7-2 and TRBJ1-2, with D possibly TRBD1 on 6 matching bases. The V gene's germline CDR1 is SGHTA and CDR2 FQGNSA. The V and J ends lost 0 bases and 4 bases respectively, with 15 bases between them. The length of the CDR3 is 16 residues. For the CDR3, the DNA is TGTGCCAGCAGCTTAGCCCCCAGGGGTATGGGCTATGGCTACACCTTC. Protein product: CASSLAPRGMGYGYTF.

The CDR3 nucleotides read TGTGCCAGCAGCGTAGTTCCGGGGGCACAAGAGACCCAGTACTTC. Translation gives CASSVVPGAQETQYF. The chain has TRBV9 and TRBJ2-5; D tentatively reads TRBD1 or TRBD2 (6 bases each). Between the trimmed V and J ends, which lost 0 bases and 2 bases, there was a span of 11 bases. In germline, CDR1 is SGDLS, CDR2 YYNGEE. This CDR3 comprises 15 residues.

This clone was recorded a few times. The chain uses TRBV10-2 and TRBJ2-3; TRBD2 matches at 7 bases. This CDR3 is 13 amino acids long. CDR1 is WSHSY and CDR2 is SAAADI in the germline V gene. V shed 8 bases and J 3 bases; nucleotides not matched to a gene: 5. Written as DNA, the CDR3 is TGCGCCAGCTGCCTAGCGGTAACAGATACGCAGTATTTT. Residues: CASCLAVTDTQYF.

This chain joins TRBV6-1 and TRBJ1-5, with TRBD1 matching over 11 bases. The V and J ends lost 4 bases and 6 bases, in that order; junction bases with no gene match: 8. The CDR3 is 16 amino acids. The V gene's germline CDR1 is MNHNS and CDR2 SASEGT. The CDR3 loop reads CASSGSGQGALQPQHF. CDR3 bases: TGTGCCAGCAGTGGTTCCGGACAGGGGGCTCTTCAGCCCCAGCATTTT.

The V gene is TRBV30, the J gene TRBJ2-5; 11 bases fit TRBD2. The CDR3 is 14 residues long. The trim removed 1 base at V and 5 bases at J, leaving 3 bases unmatched. Per the germline V gene, CDR1 is GTSNPN and CDR2 is SVGIG (reference sequence). The CDR3, as DNA: TGTGCCTGGAGTGAATTAGCGGGGGGGGAGACCCAGTACTTC. Translation gives CAWSELAGGETQYF.

The chain employs TRBV5-1 and TRBJ2-1, with 7 bases fitting TRBD1. The CDR3 has 15 amino acids. Trimming removed 4 bases from V and 4 bases from J; junction bases left unmatched: 8. Germline CDR1 is SGHRS and CDR2 is YFSETQ. The CDR3, as DNA: TGCGCCAGCAGCAACCGGGACAGAAAATACAATGAGCAGTTCTTC. Protein product: CASSNRDRKYNEQFF.